Listed below are T cell receptor beta chains from one sample, sequenced in a study of T cell repertoires in urothelial bladder cancer. Assay used: immunoSEQ multiplex PCR; TCRdb lists only in-frame clones, some missing. The sample has fewer than 15,000 clones; around two thirds are singletons. Source material: tumor-infiltrating cells from bladder cancer. Receptor source: a human donor with urothelial carcinoma. Both conserved end residues are part of each CDR3. The order of the fields is CDR3 length, J gene, V gene, clone size, D gene, CDR3 DNA, CDR3 protein. A D gene is named only where the DNA matches it firmly. Clone size is stated in some rows and not others, as once, few, many or a class when expanded.

16 TRBJ2-2 TRBV19 - - TGTGCCAGTAGTATCTTACGGGGGAGTAACACCGGGGAGCTGTTTTTT CASSILRGSNTGELFF
15 TRBJ2-1 TRBV5-1 once TRBD2 TGCGCCAGCAGCTTTCTAGCGGGGGGGCAGAATGAGCAGTTCTTC CASSFLAGGQNEQFF
11 TRBJ2-1 TRBV29-1 - - TGCAGCGCCCGGGACACAAAGGGGCAGTTCTTC CSARDTKGQFF
17 TRBJ2-5 TRBV11-2 - TRBD1 TGTGCCAGCAGCGGCACGGACAGGGTGAGGGGCAAAGAGACCCAGTACTTC CASSGTDRVRGKETQYF
14 TRBJ2-1 TRBV11-2 - TRBD2 TGTGCCAGCAGGATAGCGGGGGCCTACAATGAGCAGTTCTTC CASRIAGAYNEQFF
15 TRBJ1-2 TRBV5-4 - - TGTGCCAGCAGCCAAGATTGGCAGGCGGGCTATGGCTACACCTTC CASSQDWQAGYGYTF
17 TRBJ2-1 TRBV11-3 - - TGTGCCAGCAGCTTAGTGGGAAGACTCACCTCCTACAATGAGCAGTTCTTC CASSLVGRLTSYNEQFF
14 TRBJ2-2 TRBV6-5 - TRBD1 TGTGCCAGCACCAGGGGGCGGCACACCGGGGAGCTGTTTTTT CASTRGRHTGELFF
13 TRBJ1-5 TRBV18 medium-sized - TGTGCCAGCTCACCATCAGACAATCAGCCCCAGCATTTT CASSPSDNQPQHF
13 TRBJ2-5 TRBV5-1 - - TGCGCCAGCAGCTTGGACTCCTGGGAGACCCAGTACTTC CASSLDSWETQYF
16 TRBJ2-3 TRBV5-6 - TRBD1 TGTGCCAGCAGCCCAGACAGGGGACCGGGCACAGATACGCAGTATTTT CASSPDRGPGTDTQYF
15 TRBJ2-6 TRBV28 - TRBD2 TGTGCCAGCAGTAGTGCGGGGGCTGGGGCCAACGTCCTGACTTTC CASSSAGAGANVLTF
14 TRBJ1-5 TRBV30 - - TGTGCCTGGAGTCGGGGGGATTGGGATCCGCCCCAGCATTTT CAWSRGDWDPPQHF
13 TRBJ2-1 TRBV6-1 - - TGTGCCAGCAGTGAAGGGGAATACAATGAGCAGTTCTTC CASSEGEYNEQFF
16 TRBJ2-7 TRBV4-3 - - TGCGCCAGCAGCCAAGAAGGCCAGGGGAGCCTTGAGGAGCAGTACTTC CASSQEGQGSLEEQYF
16 TRBJ1-1 TRBV5-1 - - TGCGCCAGCAGCCAGGGTCTGGGCCAGCAGAACACTGAAGCTTTCTTT CASSQGLGQQNTEAFF
15 TRBJ1-2 TRBV7-9 few - TGTGCCAGCAGCGGTTTGTGGGTCGGAAGCTATGGCTACACCTTC CASSGLWVGSYGYTF
12 TRBJ2-5 TRBV2 - - TGTGCCAGCGGGCAGGGTCAAGAGACCCAGTACTTC CASGQGQETQYF
19 TRBJ2-5 TRBV7-8 - TRBD2 TGTGCCAGCACCACCCGGACCCGGACTAGCGGGGGTTACCAAGAGACCCAGTACTTC CASTTRTRTSGGYQETQYF
13 TRBJ1-1 TRBV10-3 - - TGTGCCATCCTTGGACCCGGGAGCTCTGAAGCTTTCTTT CAILGPGSSEAFF
16 TRBJ1-6 TRBV5-1 few TRBD1 TGCGCCAGCAGCTTGGGAGGACAGGGGGCGGGATCACCCCTCCACTTT CASSLGGQGAGSPLHF
19 TRBJ2-3 TRBV9 once TRBD2 TGTGCCAGCAGCGGAGACCCGGGGCTAGCGGGGGGAAGCACAGATACGCAGTATTTT CASSGDPGLAGGSTDTQYF